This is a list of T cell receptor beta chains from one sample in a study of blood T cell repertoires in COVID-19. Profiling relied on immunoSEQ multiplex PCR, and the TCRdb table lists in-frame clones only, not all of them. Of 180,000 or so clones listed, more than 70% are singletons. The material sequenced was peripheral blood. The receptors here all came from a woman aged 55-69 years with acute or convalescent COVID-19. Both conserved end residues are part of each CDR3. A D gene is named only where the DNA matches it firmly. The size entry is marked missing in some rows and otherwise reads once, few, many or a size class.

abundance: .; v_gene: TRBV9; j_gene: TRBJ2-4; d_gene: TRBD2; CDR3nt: TGTGCCAGCAGCCCCAGGGGTAGCGGGACCACACTAGCCAAAAACATTCAGTACTTC; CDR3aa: CASSPRGSGTTLAKNIQYF
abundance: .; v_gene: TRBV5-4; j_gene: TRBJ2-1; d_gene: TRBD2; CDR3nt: TGTGCCAGCAGCCCTGGTGGCGGGAGGGCTTACAATGAGCAGTTCTTC; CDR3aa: CASSPGGGRAYNEQFF
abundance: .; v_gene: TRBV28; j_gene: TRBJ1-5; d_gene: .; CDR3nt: TGTGCCAGCAGTTTACATCGGCAGGTTACTAGCAATCAGCCCCAGCATTTT; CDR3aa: CASSLHRQVTSNQPQHF
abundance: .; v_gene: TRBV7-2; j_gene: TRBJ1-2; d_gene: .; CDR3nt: TGTGCCAGCAGCTTTAGGGACTCGAATGGCTACACCTTC; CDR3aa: CASSFRDSNGYTF
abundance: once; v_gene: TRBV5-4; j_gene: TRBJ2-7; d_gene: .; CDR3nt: TGTGCCAGCAGCCTGGCGGGGAGCTACGAGCAGTACTTC; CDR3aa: CASSLAGSYEQYF
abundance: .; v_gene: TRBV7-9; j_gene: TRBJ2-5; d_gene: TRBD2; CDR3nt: TGTGCCAGCAGTTTCCTAGCGGGAGACGAGACCCAGTACTTC; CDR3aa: CASSFLAGDETQYF
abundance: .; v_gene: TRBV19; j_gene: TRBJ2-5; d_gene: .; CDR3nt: TGTGTGCCCCAAAATAGGGGCGTCGGGCGCGCCGAGACCCAGTACTTC; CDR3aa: CVPQNRGVGRAETQYF
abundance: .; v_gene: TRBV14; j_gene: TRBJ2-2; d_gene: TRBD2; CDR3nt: TGTGCCAGCAGCCCGTATTCCGGACTAGCGGGAGTAGCGAACACCGGGGAGCTGTTTTTT; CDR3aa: CASSPYSGLAGVANTGELFF
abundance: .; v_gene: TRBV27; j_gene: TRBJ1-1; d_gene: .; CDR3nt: TGTGCCAGCAGTTTATCGATGGCGGCTTTGAACACTGAAGCTTTCTTT; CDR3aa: CASSLSMAALNTEAFF
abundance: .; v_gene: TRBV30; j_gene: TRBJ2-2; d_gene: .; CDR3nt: TGTGCCTGGATTTCGACCGGGGAGCTGTTTTTT; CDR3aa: CAWISTGELFF
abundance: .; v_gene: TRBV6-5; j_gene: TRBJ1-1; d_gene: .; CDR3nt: TGTGCCAGCAGTCCGGCCCCGGGGACTGAAGCTTTCTTT; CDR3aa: CASSPAPGTEAFF
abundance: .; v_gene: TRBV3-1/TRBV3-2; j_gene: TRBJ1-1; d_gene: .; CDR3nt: TGTGCCAGCAGCCTCACACTGAACACTGAAGCTTTCTTT; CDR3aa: CASSLTLNTEAFF
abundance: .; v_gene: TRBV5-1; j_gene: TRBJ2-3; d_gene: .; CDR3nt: TGCGCCAGCAGTGTTCCGGGAGCAGATACGCAGTATTTT; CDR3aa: CASSVPGADTQYF
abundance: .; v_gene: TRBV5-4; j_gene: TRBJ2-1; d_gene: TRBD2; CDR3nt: TGTGCCAGCAGCTTGGGCGGGACTAGCGGTTACAATGAGCAGTTCTTC; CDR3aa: CASSLGGTSGYNEQFF
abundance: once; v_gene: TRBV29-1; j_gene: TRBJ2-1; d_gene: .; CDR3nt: TGCAGCGTTGAAGATCCAGGGAATGAGCAGTTCTTC; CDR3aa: CSVEDPGNEQFF
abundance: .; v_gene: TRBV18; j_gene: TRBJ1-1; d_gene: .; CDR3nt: TGTGCCAGCTCGACCACGGAGGGGACTGAAGCTTTCTTT; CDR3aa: CASSTTEGTEAFF
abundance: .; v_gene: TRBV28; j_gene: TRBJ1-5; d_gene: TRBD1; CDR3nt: TGTGCCAGCAGTTCTGGGCAGGGGGGCTATCAGCCCCAGCATTTT; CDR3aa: CASSSGQGGYQPQHF
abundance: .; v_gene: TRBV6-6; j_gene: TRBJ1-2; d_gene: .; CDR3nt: TGTGCCAGCAGTCGGGAGTCGGGGTATGGCTACACCTTC; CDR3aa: CASSRESGYGYTF
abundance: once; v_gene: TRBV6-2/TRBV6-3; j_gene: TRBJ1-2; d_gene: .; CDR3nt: TGTGCCAGCAGTTACTCGAAGGGGCGAACGGGCGGCTACACCTTC; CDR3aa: CASSYSKGRTGGYTF
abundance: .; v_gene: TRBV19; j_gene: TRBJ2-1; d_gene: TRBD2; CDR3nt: TGTGCCAGTAGTATTGGGACTAGGGCCCAATTTGAGCAGTTCTTC; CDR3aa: CASSIGTRAQFEQFF
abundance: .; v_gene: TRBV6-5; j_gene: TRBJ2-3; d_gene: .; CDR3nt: TGTGCCAGCAAAAGGCAGGCCAGCACAGATACGCAGTATTTT; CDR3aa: CASKRQASTDTQYF
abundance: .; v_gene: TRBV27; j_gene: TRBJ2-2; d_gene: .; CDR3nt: TGTGCCAGCAGTTTTGGTAGAGGAAGCGGGGAGCTGTTTTTT; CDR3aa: CASSFGRGSGELFF
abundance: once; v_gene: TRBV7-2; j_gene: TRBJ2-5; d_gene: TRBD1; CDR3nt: TGTGCCAGCAGAGGGACAGATCCGCGCGCAGAGACCCAGTACTTC; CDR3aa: CASRGTDPRAETQYF
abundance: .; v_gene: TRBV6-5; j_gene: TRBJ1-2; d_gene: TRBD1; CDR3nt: TGTGCCAGCAGCCCGACAGGGTTGAATGGCTACACCTTC; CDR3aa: CASSPTGLNGYTF
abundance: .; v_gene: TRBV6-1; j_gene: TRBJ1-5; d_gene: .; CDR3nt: TGTGCCAGCAGTGAAGGCCTACGACAGCCCCAGCATTTT; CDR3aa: CASSEGLRQPQHF
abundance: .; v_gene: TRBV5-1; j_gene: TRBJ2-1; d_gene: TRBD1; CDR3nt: TGCGCCAGCAGCACCGGCGGGACAGGGGGCCAGAGGGCCAATGAGCAGTTCTTC; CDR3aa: CASSTGGTGGQRANEQFF
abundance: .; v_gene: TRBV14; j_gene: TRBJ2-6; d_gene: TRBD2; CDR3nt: TGTGCCAGCTCAGCGGGGGCGGCTGGGGCCAACGTCCTGACTTTC; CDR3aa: CASSAGAAGANVLTF
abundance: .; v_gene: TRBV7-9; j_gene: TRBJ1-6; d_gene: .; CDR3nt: TGTGCCAGCAGCTTAGCCTCAGGGCGGGGGAATTCACCCCTCCACTTT; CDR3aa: CASSLASGRGNSPLHF
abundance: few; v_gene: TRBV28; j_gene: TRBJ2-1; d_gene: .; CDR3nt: TGTGCCAGCAGTTTAGGGCAGGGGTTCAATGAGCAGTTCTTC; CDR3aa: CASSLGQGFNEQFF
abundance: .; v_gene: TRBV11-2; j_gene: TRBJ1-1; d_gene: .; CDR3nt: TGTGCCAGCAGCTTAGATCGGACAGTTGAAGCTTTCTTT; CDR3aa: CASSLDRTVEAFF
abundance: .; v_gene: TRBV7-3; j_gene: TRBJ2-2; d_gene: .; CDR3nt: TGTGCCAGCAGCCGAGGCAGGGCTGGAACCGGGGAGCTGTTTTTT; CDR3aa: CASSRGRAGTGELFF
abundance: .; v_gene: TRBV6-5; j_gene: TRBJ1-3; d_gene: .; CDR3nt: TGTGCCACCAAATCAACGCGCTCTGGAAACACCATATATTTT; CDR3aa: CATKSTRSGNTIYF
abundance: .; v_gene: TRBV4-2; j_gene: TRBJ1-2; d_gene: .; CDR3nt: TGTGCCAGCAGCCGACTTGACCTGCAGACTGAGAACTATGGCTACACCTTC; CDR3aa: CASSRLDLQTENYGYTF
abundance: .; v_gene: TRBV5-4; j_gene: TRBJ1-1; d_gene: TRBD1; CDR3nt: TGTGCCAGCAGCTTAGGACAGGTGGGCACTGAAGCTTTCTTT; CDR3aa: CASSLGQVGTEAFF
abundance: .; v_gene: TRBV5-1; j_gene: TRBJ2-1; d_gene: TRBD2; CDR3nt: TGCGCCAGCAGCTTGGGAGGGCTAGCGGGAGGACACAATGAGCAGTTCTTC; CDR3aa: CASSLGGLAGGHNEQFF
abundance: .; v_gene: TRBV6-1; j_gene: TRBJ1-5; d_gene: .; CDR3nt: TGTGCCAGCAGTGATTTGGGGCCCATCCAGCCCCAGCATTTT; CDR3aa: CASSDLGPIQPQHF
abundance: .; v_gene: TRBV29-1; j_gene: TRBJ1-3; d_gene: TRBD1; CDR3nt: TGCAGCGTTGGGACCAGGGGGAGCCGGATAGGAGAGTCTGGAAACACCATATATTTT; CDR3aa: CSVGTRGSRIGESGNTIYF
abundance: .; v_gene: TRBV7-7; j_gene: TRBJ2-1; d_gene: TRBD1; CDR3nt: TGTGCTAGCAGCTTAGGGGACAGTCCCTACAATGAGCAGTTCTTC; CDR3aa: CASSLGDSPYNEQFF
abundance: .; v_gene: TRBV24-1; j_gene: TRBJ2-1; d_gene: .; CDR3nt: TGTGCCACCAGGGGACTTAACAATGAGCAGTTCTTC; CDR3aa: CATRGLNNEQFF
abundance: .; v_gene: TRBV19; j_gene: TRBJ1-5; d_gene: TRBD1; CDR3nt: TGTGCCAGTAGTATGGACCACTGGGGAACAGGGGGAAATCAGCCCCAGCATTTT; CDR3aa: CASSMDHWGTGGNQPQHF
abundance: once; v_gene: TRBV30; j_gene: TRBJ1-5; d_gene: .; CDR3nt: TGTGCCTGGGCCGACACTTTCAATCAGCCCCAGCATTTT; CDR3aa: CAWADTFNQPQHF
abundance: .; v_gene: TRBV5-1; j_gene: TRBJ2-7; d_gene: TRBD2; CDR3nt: TGCGCCAGCAGCTTGGATAGCGGGAGGAACGGCGAGCAGTACTTC; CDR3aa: CASSLDSGRNGEQYF
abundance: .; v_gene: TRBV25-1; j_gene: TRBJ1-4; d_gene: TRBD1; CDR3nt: TGTGCCAGCACCACAGGGGGCGGTCGCGAAAAACTGTTTTTT; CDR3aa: CASTTGGGREKLFF
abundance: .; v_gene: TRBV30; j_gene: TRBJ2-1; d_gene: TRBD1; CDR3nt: TGTGCCTGGAGTATGGGACAGGGAGGACAGTTCTTC; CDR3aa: CAWSMGQGGQFF
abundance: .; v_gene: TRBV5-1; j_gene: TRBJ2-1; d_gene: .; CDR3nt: TGCGCCAGCAGCTTGGCCGACCTAGGCTCCGAGCAGTTCTTC; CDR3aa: CASSLADLGSEQFF
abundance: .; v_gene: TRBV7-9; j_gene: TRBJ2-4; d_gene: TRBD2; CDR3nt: TGTGCCAGCAGCTACCCTAGCGGGAGTGTAGGGGGGAAGAAAAACATTCAGTACTTC; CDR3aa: CASSYPSGSVGGKKNIQYF
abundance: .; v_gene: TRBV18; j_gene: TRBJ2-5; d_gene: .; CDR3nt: TGTGCCAGCTCACCAAACGGAGAGACCCAGTACTTC; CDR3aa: CASSPNGETQYF
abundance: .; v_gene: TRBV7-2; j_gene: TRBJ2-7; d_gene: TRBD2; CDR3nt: TGTGCCAGCAGCTTAGTGAGCCTAGCGGGTACCTACGAGCAGTACTTC; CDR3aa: CASSLVSLAGTYEQYF
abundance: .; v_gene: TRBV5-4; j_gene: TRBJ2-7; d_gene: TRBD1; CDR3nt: TGTGCCAGCAGTTCGGGGACAGGGAGCAACGAGCAGTACTTC; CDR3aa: CASSSGTGSNEQYF
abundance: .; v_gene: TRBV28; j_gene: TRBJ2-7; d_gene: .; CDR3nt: TGTGCCAGCAGTTTGAGTGGGCTCAACGAGCAGTACTTC; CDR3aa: CASSLSGLNEQYF
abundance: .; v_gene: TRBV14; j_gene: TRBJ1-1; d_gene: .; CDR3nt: TGTGCCAGCAGCTGGACAGCGAACACTGAAGCTTTCTTT; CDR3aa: CASSWTANTEAFF
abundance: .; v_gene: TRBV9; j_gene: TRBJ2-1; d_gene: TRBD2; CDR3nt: TGTGCCAGCAGCGCGTCCGGGACTAAGGCGTACAATGAGCAGTTCTTC; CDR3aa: CASSASGTKAYNEQFF
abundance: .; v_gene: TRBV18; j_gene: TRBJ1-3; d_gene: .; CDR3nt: TGTGCCAGCTCACCACCGTCAGGGGTGGGAAACACCATATATTTT; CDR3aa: CASSPPSGVGNTIYF
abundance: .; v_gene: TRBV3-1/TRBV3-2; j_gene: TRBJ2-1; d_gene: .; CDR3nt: TGTGCCAGCAGCCAAGGACCGACTGGGGCGGGGTATGAGCAGTTCTTC; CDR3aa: CASSQGPTGAGYEQFF